The 28 T cell receptor beta chains listed next were all sequenced from one sample in a study of CD8+ T cells in alopecia areata. Sequencing used cDNA as its template, made by extracting RNA and reverse transcribing it. Clones were sequenced by immunoSEQ multiplex PCR, and TCRdb holds only the in-frame ones, with some missing. The sample lists 90,000 to 100,000 clones, around 55% occurring once. As for treatment: oral pan-JAK inhibitor, 5-10 mg twice daily. The sample consisted of CD8+ T cells sorted from blood, taken at week 4, from a patient treated with tofacitinib. The receptor source for this set is a human donor with alopecia areata.

J is TRBJ1-4 and V is TRBV27, with a tentative D call TRBD1 (5 bases). Trimming removed 3 bases at V and 3 bases at J, with 14 bases between. The CDR3 has 16 amino acids. The germline V gene encodes CDR1 MNHEY and CDR2 SMNVEV (reference sequence). CDR3 in DNA: TGTGCCAGCAGTTTCGATGGAGGGGCCTCTAATGAAAAACTGTTTTTT. As protein: CASSFDGGASNEKLFF.

This chain connects TRBV5-6 to TRBJ1-1; no definite D call. This CDR3 has 13 amino acids. Germline V gene sequence: CDR1 SGHDT, CDR2 YYEEEE. V shed 5 bases and J shed 0 bases, with 8 bases lying between them. The CDR3, as DNA: TGTGCCAGCAGACACCGCCTGAACACTGAAGCTTTCTTT. It encodes CASRHRLNTEAFF.

The genes are TRBV5-1 and TRBJ1-2; D is possibly TRBD1 (6 bases). With 4 bases removed from V and 8 bases from J, the gap between germline ends came to 12 bases. This CDR3 has 12 amino acids. The germline V gene encodes CDR1 SGHRS and CDR2 YFSETQ. For the CDR3, the DNA is TGCGCCAGCAGCGTCAGGGGCGGCGGCTACACCTTC. Translating it yields CASSVRGGGYTF.

In regard to this clone: The identical CDR3 is also encoded by other nucleotide sequences in the sample. The chain carries TRBV5-1 and TRBJ2-3; 8 positions agree with TRBD1. The CDR3 covers 14 residues. V shed 5 bases and J 5 bases; nucleotides not matched to a gene: 7. Germline loops: CDR1 SGHRS, CDR2 YFSETQ. DNA for the CDR3: TGCGCCAGCAGTAGTGGACAGGGAAGAGATACGCAGTATTTT. It yields the protein CASSSGQGRDTQYF.

A single count supports this clone. This chain joins TRBV25-1 and TRBJ2-7; D gene uncertain. With 4 bases removed from V and 1 base from J, the gap between germline ends came to 5 bases. CDR3 length: 12 amino acids. CDR1 and CDR2 (germline): MGHDK, SYGVNS. The CDR3 nucleotides read TGTGCCAGCAGTGGCAATTCCTACGAGCAGTACTTC. This translates into CASSGNSYEQYF.

This clone was seen only once. The chain is built from TRBV13 and TRBJ2-3, with D maybe TRBD1 (6 bases). CDR3 size: 18 residues. Per the germline V gene, CDR1 is PRHDT and CDR2 is FYEKMQ (reference sequence). Deletions cut 6 bases from V and 0 bases from J, with 22 bases between. CDR3 sequence: CASRTTLGAADSTDTQYF. The CDR3 DNA reads TGTGCCAGCAGAACTACCCTGGGGGCGGCCGATAGCACAGATACGCAGTATTTT.

This clone has just a few counts. This sequence joins TRBV29-1 and TRBJ2-1, with TRBD2 identical over 10 bases. The germline gives CDR1 SQVTM, CDR2 ANQGSEA. V lost 6 bases and J lost 8; bases outside the gene matches: 10. The length of the CDR3 is 14 residues. CDR3 in DNA: TGCAGCGTGAGGACTAGCGGAGGCCTCGATGAGCAGTTCTTC. It is translated as CSVRTSGGLDEQFF.

In this sample, this clone turned up a few times. The chain combines TRBV1 with TRBJ2-7; TRBD2 is the table's D call, not checked against the DNA. TRBV1 is a pseudogene segment. The CDR3 is 17 residues long. In DNA form, the CDR3 reads TGCACCAGCAGCCTTCGGGGGGTAGAGGAACCCCTTTACGAGCAGTACTTC. Translated, it gives CTSSLRGVEEPLYEQYF.

This clone showed up just once. The chain is built from TRBV5-4 and TRBJ2-7; 12 nucleotides match TRBD2. J lost 0 bases, V lost 4 bases, and 14 bases had no gene match. This CDR3 spans 19 amino acids. Germline V gives CDR1 SGHNT, CDR2 YYREEE (reference sequence). The DNA of the CDR3 is TGTGCCAGCAGCGACGGGAGACTAGCGGGGGCAAAAAACTCCTACGAGCAGTACTTC. It encodes CASSDGRLAGAKNSYEQYF.

The chain combines TRBV6-4 with TRBJ2-1, with 7 bases lining up with TRBD2. From germline, CDR1 is MRHNA and CDR2 SNTAGT. J gave up 7 bases and V 0 bases, and 3 bases lay outside the gene matches. The CDR3 loop spans 14 amino acids. The CDR3 DNA sequence: TGTGCCAGCAGTGACTCTTGGGAGGGGAATGAGCAGTTCTTC. Translation: CASSDSWEGNEQFF.

V usage is TRBV5-6 and J usage is TRBJ1-5, with D unclear. The CDR3 has 14 residues. Germline CDR1 SGHDT, CDR2 YYEEEE. V lost 2 bases and J lost 7, with 13 bases in between. The CDR3 loop is CASSLAGSTQPQHF. Written as DNA, the CDR3 is TGTGCCAGCAGCTTAGCCGGGAGTACGCAGCCCCAGCATTTT. Together with reference TRBV5-6 and TRBJ1-5, the CDR3 gives the full variable domain: DAGVTQSPTHLIKTRGQQVTLRCSPKSGHDTVSWYQQALGQGPQFIFQYYEEEERQRGNFPDRFSGHQFPNYSSELNVNALLLGDSALYLCASSLAGSTQPQHFGDGTRLSIL.

This chain uses TRBV6-4 with TRBJ1-1; no clear D gene. This CDR3 contains 13 residues. V shed 0 bases and J shed 6 bases, with 8 bases lying between them. CDR1 MRHNA and CDR2 SNTAGT come from the germline V gene. The DNA of the CDR3 is TGTGCCAGCAGTGACTCAAGTCTTTCTGAAGCTTTCTTT. This codes for CASSDSSLSEAFF.

This chain links TRBV6-5 with TRBJ2-7; 11 nucleotides agree with TRBD1. V gave up 2 bases and J gave up 6 bases; unmatched junction bases: 3. CDR1 is MNHEY, CDR2 SVGAGI, per germline. The CDR3 sequence is 14 residues long. CDR3 region: CASSYGQGAGEQYF. CDR3 DNA sequence: TGTGCCAGCAGTTACGGACAGGGGGCAGGCGAGCAGTACTTC.

This chain connects TRBV5-1 to TRBJ1-6; no firm D call. The germline V gene has CDR1 SGHRS and CDR2 YFSETQ. This CDR3 comprises 15 residues. V lost 0 bases, J lost 9 bases, and 13 bases lay in between. Here the CDR3 DNA reads TGCGCCAGCAGCTTGGAGGGAGGGCAGCCTTCACCCCTCCACTTT. Amino acid sequence: CASSLEGGQPSPLHF.

Notes on this clone: This CDR3 is also generated by other DNA sequences in the sample. J is TRBJ2-7 and V is TRBV9; 10 nucleotides agree with TRBD1. The germline gives CDR1 SGDLS, CDR2 YYNGEE. This CDR3 comprises 14 residues. V lost 4 bases, J lost 2 bases, and 3 bases stayed unmatched. CDR3 nucleotides: TGTGCCAGCAGCCCAGGGACAGGGGCCTACGAGCAGTACTTC. This sequence encodes CASSPGTGAYEQYF.

About this clone itself: Sequence at one end of the junction differs from germline and may be a read error. The CDR3 nucleotides read TGCCTCCGCCCGGACAGGGGGAAAGGTGTCACGTACGAGCAGTACTTC. Its translation is CLRPDRGKGVTYEQYF. V is TRBV25-1 and J is TRBJ2-7, with 10 bases that match TRBD1. Germline CDR1 is MGHDK and CDR2 is SYGVNS. This CDR3 has 16 residues.

This clone was detected a few times. V is TRBV13 and J is TRBJ2-5; 10 bases align to TRBD2. J lost 4 bases, V lost 1 base, and 3 bases had no gene match. In germline, CDR1 is PRHDT, CDR2 FYEKMQ (reference sequence). The CDR3 runs 15 residues. In DNA, the CDR3 is TGTGCCAGCAGCTTAGTGGCTAGCGGGGGAGAGACCCAGTACTTC. Translation: CASSLVASGGETQYF.

The chain links TRBV29-1 to TRBJ2-7, with 11 bases identical to TRBD1. The CDR3 is 16 residues long. Trimming took 0 bases from V and 6 from J; bases not matched to a gene: 10. Germline-derived CDR1 and CDR2 are SQVTM and ANQGSEA. Written as DNA, the CDR3 is TGCAGCGTTGAAGATCTTGGGACAGGGGGTCAGCCCGAGCAGTACTTC. Its protein product is CSVEDLGTGGQPEQYF.

The V gene is TRBV7-2, the J gene TRBJ2-7, with TRBD2 matching 9 bases. From germline, CDR1 is SGHTA and CDR2 FQGNSA. Trimming cost V 3 bases and J 2 bases; bases outside gene matches: 2. This CDR3 is built from 14 residues. The CDR3 loop is CASSLTSGTYEQYF. In nucleotides, the CDR3 is TGTGCCAGCAGCTTGACTAGCGGCACCTACGAGCAGTACTTC.

The chain recombines TRBV29-1 with TRBJ1-2, with 7 bases identical to TRBD1. The germline CDR1 and CDR2 sequences are SQVTM and ANQGSEA. The CDR3 is made up of 15 amino acids. Losses at the gene ends were 0 bases for V and 2 bases for J; bases not matched to a gene: 6. The CDR3 loop is CSVEDSGQLNYGYTF. The CDR3 nucleotides are TGCAGCGTTGAAGATTCGGGACAGCTAAACTATGGCTACACCTTC.

The chain couples TRBV27 to TRBJ2-1; tentative D call: TRBD1 (5 bases). V was clipped by 6 bases and J by 3 bases, with 9 bases between them. The CDR3 consists of 13 residues. Germline loops: CDR1 MNHEY, CDR2 SMNVEV (reference sequence). CDR3 sequence reads: CASRPTDYNEQFF. Here the CDR3 DNA reads TGTGCCAGCAGACCGACAGACTACAATGAGCAGTTCTTC.

The chain joins TRBV7-9 to TRBJ2-2; 9 bases fit TRBD1. CDR1 and CDR2 from the germline V gene are SEHNR and FQNEAQ (reference sequence). The junction had 8 bases not matched to a gene; V was cut back by 2 bases and J by 4 bases. The CDR3 extends over 17 amino acids. The CDR3 nucleotides read TGTGCCAGCAGCTTACTTCCCGGGACAGGGACCACCGGGGAGCTGTTTTTT. This translates into CASSLLPGTGTTGELFF.

J is TRBJ2-5 and V is TRBV2; 12 bases fit TRBD2. Germline CDR1 SNHLY, CDR2 FYNNEI. V dropped 1 base and J dropped 5; count of bases not matched to a gene: 5. CDR3 length: 16 residues. The CDR3 region is CASSEGTSGAVETQYF. The CDR3 DNA sequence: TGTGCCAGCAGTGAAGGGACTAGCGGGGCCGTCGAGACCCAGTACTTC.

As DNA, the CDR3 is TGTGCCAGCAGCGACTCTAGCGTGGTCACAGATACGCAGTATTTT. Protein product: CASSDSSVVTDTQYF. V usage is TRBV11-2 and J usage is TRBJ2-3; TRBD2 is a possible D gene (6 bases). Germline CDR1 reads SGHAT; CDR2 reads FQNNGV. The CDR3 covers 15 residues. Trimming removed 5 bases at V and 2 bases at J, with 14 bases between.

This clone has just a few counts. This chain joins TRBV5-1 and TRBJ1-1, with 8 bases matching TRBD1. This CDR3 is built from 14 residues. CDR1 is SGHRS and CDR2 is YFSETQ in the germline V gene. The V and J ends lost 5 bases and 11 bases, in that order; junction bases with no gene match: 14. As DNA, the CDR3 is TGCGCCAGCAGTCTATGGACAGGGAATAGTGGGGCTTTCTTT. This sequence encodes CASSLWTGNSGAFF.

In DNA form, the CDR3 reads TGCAGCGTTGGCGGGGGGCCTAGCACAGATACGCAGTATTTT. This codes for CSVGGGPSTDTQYF. The chain couples TRBV29-1 to TRBJ2-3, with TRBD2 matching 8 bases. Trimming removed 4 bases from V and 0 bases from J; junction bases left unmatched: 3. CDR3 length: 14 amino acids. The V gene's germline CDR1 is SQVTM and CDR2 ANQGSEA.

The chain has TRBV27 and TRBJ1-5; D is undetermined. The germline V gene has CDR1 MNHEY and CDR2 SMNVEV (reference sequence). The CDR3 consists of 14 residues. V lost 3 bases and J lost 2, with 8 bases in between. CDR3 loop: CASSLIVGNQPQHF. In DNA form, the CDR3 reads TGTGCCAGCAGTTTGATAGTCGGCAATCAGCCCCAGCATTTT.

The J gene is TRBJ1-2, the V gene TRBV29-1; 7 nucleotides line up with TRBD1. The germline CDR1 and CDR2 sequences are SQVTM and ANQGSEA. The CDR3 is 14 residues long. The CDR3 here is CSFNGEGQNYGYTF. DNA of the CDR3: TGCAGTTTTAATGGGGAGGGACAGAACTATGGCTACACCTTC.